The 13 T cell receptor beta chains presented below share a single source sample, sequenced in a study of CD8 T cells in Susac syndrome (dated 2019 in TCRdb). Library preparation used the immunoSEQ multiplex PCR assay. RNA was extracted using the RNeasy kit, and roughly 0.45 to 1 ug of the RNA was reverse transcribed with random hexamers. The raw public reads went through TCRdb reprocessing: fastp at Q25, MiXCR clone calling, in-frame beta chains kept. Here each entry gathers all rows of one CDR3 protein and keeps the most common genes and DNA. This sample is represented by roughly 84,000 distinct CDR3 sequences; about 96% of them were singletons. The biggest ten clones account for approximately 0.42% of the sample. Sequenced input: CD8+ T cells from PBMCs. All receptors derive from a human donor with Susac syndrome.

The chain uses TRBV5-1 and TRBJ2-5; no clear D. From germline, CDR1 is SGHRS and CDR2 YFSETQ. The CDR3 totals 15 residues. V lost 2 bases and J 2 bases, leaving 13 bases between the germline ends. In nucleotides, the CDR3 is TGCGCCAGCAGCTTTGGTAGAAGTTTGCAAGAGACCCAGTACTTC. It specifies CASSFGRSLQETQYF. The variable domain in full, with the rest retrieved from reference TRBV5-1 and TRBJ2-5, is KAGVTQTPRYLIKTRGQQVTLSCSPISGHRSVSWYQQTPGQGLQFLFEYFSETQRNKGNFPGRFSGRQFSNSRSEMNVSTLELGDSALYLCASSFGRSLQETQYFGPGTRLLVL.

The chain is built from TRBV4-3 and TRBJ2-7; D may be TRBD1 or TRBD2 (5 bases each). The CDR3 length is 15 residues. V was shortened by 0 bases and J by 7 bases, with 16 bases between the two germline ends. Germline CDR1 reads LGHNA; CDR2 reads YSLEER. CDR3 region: CASSQEVQAAGEQYF. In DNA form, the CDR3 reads TGCGCCAGCAGCCAAGAAGTACAGGCCGCGGGTGAGCAGTACTTC.

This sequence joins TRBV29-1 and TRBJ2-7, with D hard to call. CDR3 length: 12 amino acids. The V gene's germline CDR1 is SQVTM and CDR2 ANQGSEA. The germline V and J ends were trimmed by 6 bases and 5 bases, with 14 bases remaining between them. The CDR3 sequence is CSVLSNPDEQYF. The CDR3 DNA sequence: TGCAGCGTCCTATCTAATCCGGACGAGCAGTACTTC.

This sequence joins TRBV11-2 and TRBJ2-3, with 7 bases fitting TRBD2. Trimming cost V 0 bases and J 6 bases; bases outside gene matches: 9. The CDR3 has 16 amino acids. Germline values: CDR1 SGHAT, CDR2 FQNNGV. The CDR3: CASSLEASGLWDTQYF. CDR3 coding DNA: TGTGCCAGCAGCTTAGAGGCTAGCGGCCTCTGGGATACGCAGTATTTT.

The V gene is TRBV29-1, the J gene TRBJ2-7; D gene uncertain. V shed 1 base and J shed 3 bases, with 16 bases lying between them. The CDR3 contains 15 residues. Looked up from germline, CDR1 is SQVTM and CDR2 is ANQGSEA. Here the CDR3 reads CSVEGGKKGSYEQYF. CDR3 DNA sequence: TGCAGCGTTGAAGGGGGTAAGAAAGGAAGCTACGAGCAGTACTTC.

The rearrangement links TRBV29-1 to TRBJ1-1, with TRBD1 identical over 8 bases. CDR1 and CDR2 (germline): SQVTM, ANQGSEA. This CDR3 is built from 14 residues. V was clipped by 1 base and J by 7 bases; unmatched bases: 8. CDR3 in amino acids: CSVEGAETGVEAFF. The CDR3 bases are TGCAGCGTTGAAGGCGCGGAGACAGGGGTTGAAGCTTTCTTT.

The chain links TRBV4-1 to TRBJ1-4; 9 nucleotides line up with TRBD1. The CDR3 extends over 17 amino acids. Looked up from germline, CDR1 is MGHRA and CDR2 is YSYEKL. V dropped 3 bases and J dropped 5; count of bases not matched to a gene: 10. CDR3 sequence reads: CASSHDPTDRGNEKLFF. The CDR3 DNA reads TGCGCCAGCAGCCACGACCCTACGGACAGGGGAAATGAAAAACTGTTTTTT.

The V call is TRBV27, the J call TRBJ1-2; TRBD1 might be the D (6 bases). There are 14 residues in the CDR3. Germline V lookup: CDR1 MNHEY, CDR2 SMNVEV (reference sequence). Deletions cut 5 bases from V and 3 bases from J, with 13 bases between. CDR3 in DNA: TGTGCCAGCAGTCTCACCGGGACATACTATGGCTACACCTTC. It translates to CASSLTGTYYGYTF.

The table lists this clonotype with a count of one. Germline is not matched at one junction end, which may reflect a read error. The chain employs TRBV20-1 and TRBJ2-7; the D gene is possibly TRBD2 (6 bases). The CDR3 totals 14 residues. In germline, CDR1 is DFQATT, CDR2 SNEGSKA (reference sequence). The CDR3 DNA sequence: TGCAGTGCAAGTAGGGGCGGGACCTCCTCCGAGCAGTACTTC. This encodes CSASRGGTSSEQYF.

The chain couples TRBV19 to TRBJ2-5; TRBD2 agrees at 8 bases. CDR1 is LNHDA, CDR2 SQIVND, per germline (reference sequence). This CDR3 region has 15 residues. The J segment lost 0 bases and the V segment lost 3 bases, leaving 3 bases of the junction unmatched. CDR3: CASSIGLADQETQYF. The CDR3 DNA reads TGTGCCAGTAGTATTGGACTAGCCGACCAAGAGACCCAGTACTTC.

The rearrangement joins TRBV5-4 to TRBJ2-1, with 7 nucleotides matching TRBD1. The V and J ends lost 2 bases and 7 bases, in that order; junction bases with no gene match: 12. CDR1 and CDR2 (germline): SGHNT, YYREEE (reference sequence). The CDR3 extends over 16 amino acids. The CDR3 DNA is TGTGCCAGCAGCTTACCCGGGGACAGTAGTCGGAATGAGCAGTTCTTC. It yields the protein CASSLPGDSSRNEQFF.

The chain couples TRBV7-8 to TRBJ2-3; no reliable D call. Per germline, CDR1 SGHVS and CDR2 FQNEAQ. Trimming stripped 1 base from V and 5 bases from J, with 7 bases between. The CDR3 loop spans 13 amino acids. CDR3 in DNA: TGTGCCAGCAGCTTAGTGTTTAGAGATACGCAGTATTTT. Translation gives CASSLVFRDTQYF.

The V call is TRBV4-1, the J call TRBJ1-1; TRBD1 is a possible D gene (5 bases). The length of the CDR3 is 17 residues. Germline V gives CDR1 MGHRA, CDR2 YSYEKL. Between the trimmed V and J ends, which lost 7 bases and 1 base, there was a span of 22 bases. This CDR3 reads CASTEDGAGTQNTEAFF. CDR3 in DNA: TGCGCCAGCACCGAAGATGGGGCAGGGACCCAGAACACTGAAGCTTTCTTT.